What follows are 17 T cell receptor beta chains derived from one specimen sequenced in a study of CD8 T cells in ankylosing spondylitis. TCRdb re-derived calls from the 5' RACE reads in MiXCR, one entry per CDR3 protein. The data show 250,000 or so distinct CDR3 sequences, around 25% seen once. Material: blood, either unsorted or a sorted T cell fraction (not recorded which). Every receptor here comes from a male donor with ankylosing spondylitis or in good health (not recorded which).

The V call is TRBV29-1, the J call TRBJ2-2; a weak D match, TRBD2 (6 bases). Germline lookup yields CDR1 SQVTM and CDR2 ANQGSEA. The CDR3 length is 13 residues. Between the trimmed V and J ends, which lost 2 bases and 6 bases, there was a span of 10 bases. Here the CDR3 DNA reads TGCAGCGTTGAAAGGCCGGGGGCCGGGGAGCTGTTTTTT. Translated, it gives CSVERPGAGELFF.

This clonotype was found a few times. The chain recombines TRBV6-2 or TRBV6-3 with TRBJ2-7; possibly TRBD1 for D (6 bases). The CDR3 has 14 residues. Trimming removed 7 bases at V and 0 bases at J, with 13 bases between. Germline V gene data show CDR1 as MNHEY and CDR2 as SVGEGT. CDR3 sequence (DNA): TGTGCCAGCACCGACAGGCCGAGCTCCTACGAGCAGTACTTC. It codes for CASTDRPSSYEQYF.

CDR3 in DNA: TGTGCCAGCTCACTCCCGGGACAGAACTACGAGCAGTACTTC. Translation gives CASSLPGQNYEQYF. The chain uses TRBV18 and TRBJ2-7; 7 nucleotides match TRBD1. The CDR3 runs 14 residues. After removal of 4 bases from V and 3 bases from J, the junction contained 6 bases not matched to a gene. Per germline, CDR1 KGHSH and CDR2 LQKENI.

The CDR3 nucleotides read TGTGCCAGCAGCCCTACGGGGGGGAGCTCCTACAATGAGCAGTTCTTC. The encoded protein is CASSPTGGSSYNEQFF. This chain uses TRBV5-6 with TRBJ2-1; 8 positions agree with TRBD2. Unmatched junction bases numbered 6, after V lost 4 bases and J lost 0 bases. In germline, CDR1 is SGHDT, CDR2 YYEEEE. The CDR3 spans 16 residues.

The gene calls are TRBV12-3 or TRBV12-4 and TRBJ1-3; tentative D call: TRBD1 (6 bases). V was shortened by 2 bases and J by 0 bases, with 11 bases between the two germline ends. The CDR3 contains 16 residues. CDR3 nucleotide sequence: TGTGCCAGCAGTTTAAGGGTGGACAGCTCTGGAAACACCATATATTTT. Translating it yields CASSLRVDSSGNTIYF.

This clonotype has at least ten counts. The chain has TRBV7-2 and TRBJ1-2; D gene uncertain. The CDR3 contains 14 residues. Germline V gives CDR1 SGHTA, CDR2 FQGNSA. The V gene lost 3 bases and the J gene lost 8 bases, with 16 bases spanning the gap. In DNA form, the CDR3 reads TGTGCCAGCAGCTTCGGAGGGATCCCTCAGGGCTACACCTTC. Protein: CASSFGGIPQGYTF.

This clonotype showed up many times. The chain recombines TRBV20-1 with TRBJ2-7; a weak D match, TRBD1 (6 bases). The length of the CDR3 is 13 residues. The germline gives CDR1 DFQATT, CDR2 SNEGSKA (reference sequence). V lost 6 bases to trimming and J lost 6 bases, with 18 bases between them. CDR3 protein: CSAMEQGRGEQYF. The CDR3 region has the DNA TGCAGTGCAATGGAACAGGGTAGAGGCGAGCAGTACTTC.

This clonotype was counted ten times or more. The rearrangement links TRBV20-1 to TRBJ2-3; 10 bases fit TRBD1. V trimming: 6 bases; J trimming: 4 bases; junction bases outside the gene matches: 10. The CDR3 runs to 15 residues. Germline-derived CDR1 and CDR2 are DFQATT and SNEGSKA (reference sequence). The CDR3 loop is CSAPWTGGTSDTQYF. The CDR3 DNA follows: TGCAGTGCCCCCTGGACAGGGGGGACATCAGATACGCAGTATTTT.

The chain has TRBV15 and TRBJ2-3, with D uncertain. V was clipped by 0 bases and J by 4 bases, with 17 bases between them. Germline V gene sequence: CDR1 LNHNV, CDR2 YYDKDF (reference sequence). CDR3 length: 17 amino acids. This chain's CDR3 is CATSRDRWTGASDTQYF. The CDR3 region has the DNA TGTGCCACCAGCAGAGATCGATGGACCGGCGCGTCAGATACGCAGTATTTT.

This clonotype was counted ten times or more. The chain is built from TRBV12-3 or TRBV12-4 and TRBJ1-5; D is unclear. Trimming shortened V by 5 bases and J by 4 bases, and 12 bases separated the two germline ends. CDR3 length: 14 amino acids. The CDR3 reads CASSIGRINQPQHF. The CDR3 DNA reads TGTGCCAGCAGTATAGGACGGATTAATCAGCCCCAGCATTTT.

This clonotype was seen at least ten times. The rearrangement joins TRBV29-1 to TRBJ2-5; either TRBD1 or TRBD2 may supply D (6 bases each). The CDR3 spans 13 residues. Trimming removed 4 bases at V and 4 bases at J, with 13 bases between. The germline V gene encodes CDR1 SQVTM and CDR2 ANQGSEA. CDR3 DNA: TGCAGCGTTGTTCCGGGGGCGGTAGAGACCCAGTACTTC. This encodes CSVVPGAVETQYF.

This chain joins TRBV10-1 and TRBJ2-7; D possibly corresponds to TRBD1 (6 bases). Germline V gene sequence: CDR1 WNHNN, CDR2 SYGVQD (reference sequence). CDR3 length: 15 residues. V lost 3 bases, J lost 4 bases, and 16 bases lay in between. Here the CDR3 reads CASSDSTGSSYEQYF. CDR3 nucleotides: TGCGCCAGCAGTGATTCCACAGGGTCCTCTTACGAGCAGTACTTC.

The sample holds a few counts of this clonotype. This chain joins TRBV29-1 and TRBJ2-3; possible D gene TRBD2, 6 bases. The V gene lost 4 bases and the J gene lost 3 bases, with 14 bases spanning the gap. The CDR3 consists of 14 residues. Germline CDR1 is SQVTM and CDR2 is ANQGSEA. The CDR3 protein is CSVAEGAGTDTQYF. CDR3 DNA: TGCAGCGTTGCTGAGGGCGCGGGGACAGATACGCAGTATTTT.

This clonotype was recorded many times. This CDR3 reads CSVLSSGGNEQFF. CDR3 bases: TGCAGCGTGTTGAGTTCAGGAGGCAATGAGCAGTTCTTC. The V gene is TRBV29-1, the J gene TRBJ2-1; TRBD2 is a possible D gene (5 bases). Germline V lookup: CDR1 SQVTM, CDR2 ANQGSEA. The CDR3 is 13 residues long. Trimming stripped 6 bases from V and 6 bases from J, with 15 bases between.

This clonotype has a count of ten or more. In DNA form, the CDR3 reads TGTGCCAGCAGGACAGGGACGCACGAGCAGTACTTC. It encodes CASRTGTHEQYF. The gene calls are TRBV12-3 or TRBV12-4 and TRBJ2-7; 7 positions agree with TRBD1. V trimming: 6 bases; J trimming: 5 bases; junction bases outside the gene matches: 4. This CDR3 region has 12 residues.

V and J are TRBV5-5 and TRBJ2-1, with D perhaps being TRBD1 or TRBD2 (6 bases each). Germline assignment: CDR1 SGHKS and CDR2 YYEKEE (reference sequence). The CDR3 loop spans 13 amino acids. V lost 0 bases to trimming and J lost 9 bases, with 10 bases between them. The CDR3 nucleotides are TGTGCCAGCAGCTTGGATGGGGGGCCTGAGCAGTTCTTC. Translating gives CASSLDGGPEQFF.

Details on this clonotype: One end of the junction fails to match germline, which may point to a read error. This chain links TRBV4-2 with TRBJ2-3, with 8 bases matching TRBD2. The CDR3 contains 17 residues. Germline CDR1 LGHNA, CDR2 YNFKEQ. CDR3 in DNA: TGTGCCAGCAGCCAGGGAAGCGGGGGCAATCATGCAGATACGCGGTATTTT. Amino acids: CASSQGSGGNHADTRYF.